The entry below describes one T cell receptor beta chain. The entry originates in a study of shared T cell receptors in the human thymus. Sequenced by immunoSEQ multiplex PCR; TCRdb stores in-frame clones only, minus some. The sample lists hundreds of thousands of clones; more than 70% were seen once. The germline CDR1 and CDR2 sequences are SGHTS and YDEGEE. Trimming cost V 3 bases and J 7 bases; bases outside gene matches: 12. There are 16 residues in the CDR3. In addition, the sample was reused for a study of human thymus T cells.

This sequence joins TRBV5-8 and TRBJ1-4, with 7 bases lining up with TRBD1. Sequenced sample: thymocytes. This receptor was identified in a boy less than two years old with a congenital heart defect. In DNA form, the CDR3 reads TGTGCCAGCAGCTCCGACAGGGTATTTGAGAGTGAAAAACTGTTTTTT. Protein: CASSSDRVFESEKLFF.